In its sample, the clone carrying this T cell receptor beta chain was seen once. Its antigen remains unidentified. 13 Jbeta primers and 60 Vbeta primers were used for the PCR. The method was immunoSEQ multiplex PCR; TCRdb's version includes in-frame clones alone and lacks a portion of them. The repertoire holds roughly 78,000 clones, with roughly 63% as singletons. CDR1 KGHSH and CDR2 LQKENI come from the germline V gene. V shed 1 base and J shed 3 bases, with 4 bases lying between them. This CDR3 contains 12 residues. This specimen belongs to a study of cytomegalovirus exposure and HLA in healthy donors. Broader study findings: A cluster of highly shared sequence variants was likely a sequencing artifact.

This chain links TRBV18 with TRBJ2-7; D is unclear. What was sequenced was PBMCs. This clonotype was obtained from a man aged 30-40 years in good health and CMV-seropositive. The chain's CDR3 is CASSPLGYEQYF. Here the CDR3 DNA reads TGTGCCAGCTCACCACTCGGCTACGAGCAGTACTTC. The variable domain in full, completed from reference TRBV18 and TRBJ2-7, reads NAGVMQNPRHLVRRRGQEARLRCSPMKGHSHVYWYRQLPEEGLKFMVYLQKENIIDESGMPKERFSAEFPKEGPSILRIQQVVRGDSAAYFCASSPLGYEQYFGPGTRLTVT.